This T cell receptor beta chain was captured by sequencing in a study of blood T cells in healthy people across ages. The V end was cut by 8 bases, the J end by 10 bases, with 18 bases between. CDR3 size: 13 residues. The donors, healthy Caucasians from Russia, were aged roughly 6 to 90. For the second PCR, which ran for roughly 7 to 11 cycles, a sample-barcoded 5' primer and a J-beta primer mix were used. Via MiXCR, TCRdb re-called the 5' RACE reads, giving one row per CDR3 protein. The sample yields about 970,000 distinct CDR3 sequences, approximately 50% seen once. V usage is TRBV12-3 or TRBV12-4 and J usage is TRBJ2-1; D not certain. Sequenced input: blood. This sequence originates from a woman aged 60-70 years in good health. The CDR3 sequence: CASGALLGSEQFF. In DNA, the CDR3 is TGTGCCAGCGGAGCCCTCCTTGGGTCCGAGCAGTTCTTC.